These 7 T cell receptor beta chains were sequenced from one sample in a study of siplizumab effects on memory and regulatory T cells. Here immunoSEQ multiplex PCR was the method, and the copy in TCRdb shows in-frame clones only, minus some. The sample holds around 100,000 clones, 92% seen once. Sequencing was done on a sample of Tregs sorted from blood. These receptors came from a human donor in good health.

The rearrangement joins TRBV28 to TRBJ2-1; no definite D call. Germline loops: CDR1 MDHEN, CDR2 SYDVKM. CDR3 size: 16 residues. Trimming removed 5 bases from V and 4 bases from J, with 18 bases in between. The CDR3 loop is CASSILQATLYNEQFF. The CDR3 region has the DNA TGTGCCAGCAGTATACTCCAGGCAACCCTTTACAATGAGCAGTTCTTC.

V is TRBV27 and J is TRBJ2-7, with 10 bases aligning to TRBD1. The length of the CDR3 is 14 residues. Germline lookup yields CDR1 MNHEY and CDR2 SMNVEV (reference sequence). V lost 6 bases to trimming and J lost 7 bases; unmatched junction nucleotides: 9. The chain's CDR3 is CASSKRDRGGEQYF. The CDR3 region has the DNA TGTGCCAGCAGCAAAAGGGACAGGGGAGGTGAGCAGTACTTC.

The J gene is TRBJ2-7, the V gene TRBV28; D possibly uses TRBD1 or TRBD2 (6 bases each). This CDR3 contains 15 residues. Germline lookup yields CDR1 MDHEN and CDR2 SYDVKM. Trimming left V 2 bases short and J 0 bases short, with 11 bases between. CDR3 sequence: CASSLGGRSSYEQYF. DNA for the CDR3: TGTGCCAGCAGTTTAGGGGGGCGGAGCTCCTACGAGCAGTACTTC.

The rearrangement uses TRBV5-1 and TRBJ2-5; 12 bases are shared with TRBD2. The J call may not be correct, given that the DNA end is closer to TRBJ2-7. CDR1 and CDR2 (germline): SGHRS, YFSETQ. The CDR3 has 17 amino acids. In DNA form, the CDR3 reads TGCGCCAGCAGCTATATTAGGACTAGCGGGATCACCTACGAGCAGTACTTC. Amino acid sequence: CASSYIRTSGITYEQYF.

V is TRBV10-1 and J is TRBJ2-7; TRBD2 agrees at 8 bases. Germline assignment: CDR1 WNHNN and CDR2 SYGVQD (reference sequence). Losses at the gene ends were 6 bases for V and 3 bases for J; bases not matched to a gene: 16. CDR3 length: 17 residues. The CDR3 here is CASRGTRSPDLIYEQYF. The CDR3, as DNA: TGCGCCAGCAGGGGGACTAGGTCTCCGGATTTAATCTACGAGCAGTACTTC.

In DNA form, the CDR3 reads TGTGCCAGTAGCCCCGCCGATTACGGCCTTAACTCTGGAAACACCATATATTTT. Translating it yields CASSPADYGLNSGNTIYF. The chain uses TRBV19 and TRBJ1-3; unclear D gene. CDR1 LNHDA and CDR2 SQIVND come from the germline V gene (reference sequence). With 6 bases removed from V and 0 bases from J, the gap between germline ends came to 21 bases. The CDR3 is 18 residues long.

The V gene is TRBV5-4, the J gene TRBJ2-6, with no clear D. CDR1 is SGHNT, CDR2 YYREEE, per germline (reference sequence). The CDR3 spans 13 residues. Trimming stripped 6 bases from V and 2 bases from J, with 6 bases between. The CDR3 sequence is CASINPGANVLTF. The CDR3 region has the DNA TGTGCCAGCATCAATCCTGGGGCCAACGTCCTGACTTTC.